The following is a TCR beta chain sequence with its context. Antigen: not known. The primer mix had 60 Vbeta and 13 Jbeta primers. The data were produced by immunoSEQ multiplex PCR, yet TCRdb's version contains in-frame clones alone and is incomplete. The table records about 120,000 clones, approximately 75% of them present only once. The data originate from a study of cytomegalovirus exposure and HLA in healthy donors. Study-wide background: Early on, a data release was issued that held about 85 million unique TCRs from HLA-typed donors.

Study-level results: Later findings reportedly placed an Asian-associated ancestry cluster below the approximately 630-donor mean for N-insertions. After further analysis at a later stage, roughly 15,000 TCR beta sequences were associated with HLA alleles at 0.05 false discovery rate.

This CDR3 spans 16 amino acids. The J segment lost 2 bases and the V segment lost 3 bases, leaving 7 bases of the junction unmatched. The germline gives CDR1 ENHRY, CDR2 SYGVKD. The chain is built from TRBV10-3 and TRBJ2-5, with 9 bases fitting TRBD2. The sequenced material came from PBMCs. This clonotype was obtained from a man aged 40-49 years in good health and CMV-seronegative. For the CDR3, the DNA is TGTGCCATCAGTGAACTCCCTAGCGGGACACAAGAGACCCAGTACTTC. It encodes CAISELPSGTQETQYF.